This T cell receptor (beta chain) is from a study of vaccination and CD4 T cells after COVID-19. Study details: The makeup of the convalescents was six males and four females, two of them Hispanic.

With the Oncomine TCR Beta short-read assay, DNA from cultured CD4+ T cells was sequenced. Extraction of genomic DNA was performed on cultured CD4+ T cells. TCRdb processed the PCR reads anew with MiXCR; each CDR3 protein has one entry. The sample records fewer than 14,000 distinct CDR3 sequences, approximately 40% being singletons. Trimming took 1 base from V and 5 from J, leaving 12 bases between them. CDR3 length equals 15 residues. Germline V gene sequence: CDR1 SNHLY, CDR2 FYNNEI. Described treatment: roughly 10-day PBMC culture with coronavirus spike peptide pools or control peptides (ViraFEST assay). Note on this clonotype: The antigen remains undetermined.

This chain uses TRBV2 with TRBJ2-4, with D possibly being TRBD2 (5 bases). This TCR derives from a human donor who had recovered from COVID-19. Sequences were derived from CD4+ T cells from blood, cultured in vitro, sampled after SARS-CoV-2 vaccination. CDR3 bases: TGTGCCAGCAGTGAAGGAGGGTGGGGTGAAAACATTCAGTACTTC. Residues: CASSEGGWGENIQYF.